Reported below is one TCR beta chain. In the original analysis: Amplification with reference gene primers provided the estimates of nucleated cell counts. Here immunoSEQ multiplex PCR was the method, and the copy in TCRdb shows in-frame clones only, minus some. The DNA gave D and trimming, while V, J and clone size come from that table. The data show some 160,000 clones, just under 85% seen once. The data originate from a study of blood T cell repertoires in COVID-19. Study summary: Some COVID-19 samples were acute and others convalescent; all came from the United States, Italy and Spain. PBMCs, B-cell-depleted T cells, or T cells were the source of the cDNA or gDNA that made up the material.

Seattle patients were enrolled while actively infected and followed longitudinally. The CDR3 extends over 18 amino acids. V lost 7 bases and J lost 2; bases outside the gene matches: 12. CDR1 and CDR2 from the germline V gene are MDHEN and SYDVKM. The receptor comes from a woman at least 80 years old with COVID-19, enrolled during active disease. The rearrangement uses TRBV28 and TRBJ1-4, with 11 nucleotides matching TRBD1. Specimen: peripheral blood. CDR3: CASTPWGQGVGTNEKLFF. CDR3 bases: TGTGCCAGCACTCCGTGGGGACAGGGGGTTGGCACTAATGAAAAACTGTTTTTT. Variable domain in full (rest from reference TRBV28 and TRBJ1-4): DVKVTQSSRYLVKRTGEKVFLECVQDMDHENMFWYRQDPGLGLRLIYFSYDVKMKEKGDIPEGYSVSREKKERFSLILESASTNQTSMYLCASTPWGQGVGTNEKLFFGSGTQLSVL.